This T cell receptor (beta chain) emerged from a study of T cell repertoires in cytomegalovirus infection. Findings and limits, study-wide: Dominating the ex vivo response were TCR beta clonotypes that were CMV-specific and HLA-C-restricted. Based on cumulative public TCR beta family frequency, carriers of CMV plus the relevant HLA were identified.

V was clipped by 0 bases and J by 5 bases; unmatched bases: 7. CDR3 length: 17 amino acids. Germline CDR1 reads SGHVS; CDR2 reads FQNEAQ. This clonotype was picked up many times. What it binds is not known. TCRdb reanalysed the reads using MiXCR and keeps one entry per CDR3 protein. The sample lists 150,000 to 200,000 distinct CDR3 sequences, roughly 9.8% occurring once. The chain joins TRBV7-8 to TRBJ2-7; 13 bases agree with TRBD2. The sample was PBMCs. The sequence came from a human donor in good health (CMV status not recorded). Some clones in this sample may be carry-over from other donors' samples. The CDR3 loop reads CASSLAWTSGSPDEQYF. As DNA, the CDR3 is TGTGCCAGCAGCTTAGCGTGGACTAGCGGGAGTCCCGACGAGCAGTACTTC. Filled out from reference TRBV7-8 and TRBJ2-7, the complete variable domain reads GAGVSQSPRYKVAKRGQDVALRCDPISGHVSLFWYQQALGQGPEFLTYFQNEAQLDKSGLPSDRFFAERPEGSVSTLKIQRTQQEDSAVYLCASSLAWTSGSPDEQYFGPGTRLTVT.